The clone carrying this TCR beta chain occurred many times. The antigen remains unidentified. This sample stems from a study of early T cells in non-severe SARS-CoV-2 infection. Unique molecular identifiers were affixed to single, distinct cDNA molecules. TCRdb re-called the 5' RACE reads through MiXCR, storing one row per CDR3 protein. The sample lists about 37,000 distinct CDR3 sequences, 7.9% occurring once. CDR1 and CDR2 (germline): DFQATT, SNEGSKA (reference sequence). The CDR3 extends over 14 amino acids. V lost 0 bases and J 8 bases, leaving 14 bases between the germline ends. Study-wide results and caveats: VDJdb matching skewed toward anti-spike CD8 responses, missing private and CD4 specificities.

This clonotype originated in an adult who was a healthcare worker with PCR-confirmed SARS-CoV-2 infection or an uninfected control (not recorded which). The starting material was whole blood, obtained at baseline. The rearrangement uses TRBV20-1 and TRBJ2-1; D call uncertain. The CDR3 DNA reads TGCAGTGCTAGAGAGGTTCTAGTAGAAGATGAGCAGTTCTTC. Its protein is CSAREVLVEDEQFF.